One sample yielded the 28 T cell receptor beta chains listed below, sequenced in a study of shared clonotypes between healthy human individuals. Generated by immunoSEQ multiplex PCR, the TCRdb table keeps only in-frame clones and is missing some. The repertoire holds around 1,100,000 clones, approximately 77% seen once, with 0.89% in the top ten. The sample comprised memory CD4+ T cells from PBMCs. Subset specified: CD45RA-negative fraction. The source is a man aged 18 to 30 in good health. Some clones in this sample may be carry-over from other donors' samples.

The chain has TRBV11-2 and TRBJ1-1; D is uncertain. The germline V gene encodes CDR1 SGHAT and CDR2 FQNNGV. Between the trimmed V and J ends, which lost 1 base and 0 bases, there was a span of 9 bases. The CDR3 runs to 15 residues. The CDR3 is CASSLALGMNTEAFF. The CDR3 nucleotides read TGTGCCAGCAGCTTAGCGTTAGGGATGAACACTGAAGCTTTCTTT.

The chain couples TRBV6-1 to TRBJ1-1, with a weak D call TRBD1 (5 bases). Per the germline V gene, CDR1 is MNHNS and CDR2 is SASEGT. The CDR3 is 15 residues long. V was trimmed by 4 bases and J by 6 bases, leaving 18 bases between them. The chain's CDR3 is CASSVHQGRGAEAFF. The CDR3 bases are TGTGCCAGCAGTGTGCACCAGGGCCGGGGGGCTGAAGCTTTCTTT.

In the case of this clone: The sample holds other DNA sequences that translate to the same CDR3. The V gene is TRBV7-2, the J gene TRBJ1-2, with D possibly matching TRBD1 (6 bases). V shed 2 bases and J shed 5 bases, with 15 bases lying between them. CDR1 is SGHTA and CDR2 is FQGNSA in the germline V gene. The CDR3 runs 15 residues. Here the CDR3 reads CASSLLGGLNYGYTF. CDR3 coding DNA: TGTGCCAGCAGCTTATTGGGGGGCCTGAATTATGGCTACACCTTC.

This clone was seen a single time. The rearrangement links TRBV28 to TRBJ2-1; D might be TRBD2 (6 bases). The CDR3 spans 15 residues. V lost 3 bases and J 7 bases, leaving 16 bases between the germline ends. CDR1 is MDHEN and CDR2 is SYDVKM in the germline V gene. The CDR3 region has the DNA TGTGCCAGCAGTTTCCCGGGAGTAAGGGGTAATGAGCAGTTCTTC. The encoded protein is CASSFPGVRGNEQFF.

This chain connects TRBV6-5 to TRBJ2-5, with unresolved D. The ends were cut back, 2 bases at V and 2 bases at J, with 9 bases in the middle. CDR3 length: 14 amino acids. CDR1 and CDR2 from the germline V gene are MNHEY and SVGAGI. The CDR3 region has the DNA TGTGCCAGCAGTTACCTTACCCGACAAGAGACCCAGTACTTC. Translation gives CASSYLTRQETQYF.

V gene TRBV10-1 combines with J gene TRBJ2-7; D not resolved. The CDR3 loop spans 11 amino acids. Trimming removed 4 bases from V and 6 bases from J, with 7 bases in between. Germline V CDR1 and CDR2: WNHNN, SYGVQD (reference sequence). The CDR3 protein is CASSGGAEQYF. In nucleotides, the CDR3 is TGCGCCAGCAGTGGGGGTGCCGAGCAGTACTTC.

The chain joins TRBV28 to TRBJ1-5; 7 nucleotides align to TRBD1. CDR3 size: 16 residues. Germline values: CDR1 MDHEN, CDR2 SYDVKM. Unmatched junction bases numbered 16, after V lost 8 bases and J lost 6 bases. The CDR3 nucleotides are TGTGCCAGCCTTACTTCAAGGGGATCAGGGGGTCAGCCCCAGCATTTT. Protein sequence: CASLTSRGSGGQPQHF.

Of note for this clone: Other DNA sequences from this sample encode an identical CDR3 as well. V and J are TRBV27 and TRBJ2-3; D call uncertain. V was shortened by 2 bases and J by 2 bases, with 5 bases between the two germline ends. The CDR3 totals 13 residues. Germline lookup yields CDR1 MNHEY and CDR2 SMNVEV (reference sequence). DNA for the CDR3: TGTGCCAGCAGTTTAAGGCTCACAGATACGCAGTATTTT. Protein: CASSLRLTDTQYF.

The chain recombines TRBV18 with TRBJ2-5; D not resolved. The CDR3 loop spans 12 amino acids. The V gene lost 1 base and the J gene lost 4 bases, with 4 bases spanning the gap. Germline CDR1 and CDR2: KGHSH and LQKENI. CDR3 amino acids: CASSPLTETQYF. CDR3 nucleotide sequence: TGTGCCAGCTCACCACTAACAGAGACCCAGTACTTC.

A word on this clone: The likely explanation is a read error, given a far larger clone one base away. The chain has TRBV9 and TRBJ2-5, with D hard to call. Trimming stripped 4 bases from V and 1 base from J, with 2 bases between. Germline V gene sequence: CDR1 SGDLS, CDR2 YYNGEE. This CDR3 contains 11 residues. CDR3 coding DNA: TGTGCCAGCAGCACCCAAGAGACCCAGTACTTC. This sequence encodes CASSTQETQYF.

The chain combines TRBV6-1 with TRBJ1-2; D not certain. V lost 2 bases to trimming and J lost 4 bases, with 14 bases between them. This CDR3 contains 15 residues. Germline CDR1 reads MNHNS; CDR2 reads SASEGT. CDR3 protein: CASSESGRATYGYTF. DNA for the CDR3: TGTGCCAGCAGTGAATCCGGGAGGGCGACCTATGGCTACACCTTC.

Details on this clone: This specimen includes other DNA sequences encoding the same CDR3. The chain recombines TRBV28 with TRBJ2-6; tentative D call: TRBD1 (6 bases). Germline lookup yields CDR1 MDHEN and CDR2 SYDVKM. Trimming cost V 6 bases and J 2 bases, with 8 bases left between them. This CDR3 has 14 residues. In DNA, the CDR3 is TGTGCCAGCAGGACAGGAGCTGGGGCCAACGTCCTGACTTTC. It is translated as CASRTGAGANVLTF.

The CDR3 DNA reads TGTGCCAGCTTGTCAGTTCGTAGGGATACGCAGTATTTT. It encodes CASLSVRRDTQYF. V gene TRBV2 combines with J gene TRBJ2-3; D uncertain. In germline, CDR1 is SNHLY, CDR2 FYNNEI. CDR3 size: 13 residues. Deletions cut 8 bases from V and 6 bases from J, with 15 bases between.

This clone has more than one count but fewer than ten. V gene TRBV2 combines with J gene TRBJ2-7, with TRBD1 as a possible D gene (6 bases). V shed 4 bases and J shed 2 bases, with 12 bases lying between them. The germline CDR1 and CDR2 sequences are SNHLY and FYNNEI. CDR3 length: 14 residues. The CDR3 DNA sequence: TGTGCCAGCAGTGGGACAGAGGGTGCCTACGAGCAGTACTTC. This translates into CASSGTEGAYEQYF.

This clone was observed once. The chain joins TRBV5-1 to TRBJ2-5; TRBD2 matches 8 bases. Germline V gives CDR1 SGHRS, CDR2 YFSETQ. The V gene end was trimmed by 2 bases and the J gene end by 5 bases; junction bases not matched to a gene: 8. The CDR3 runs 15 residues. The CDR3 loop reads CASSFSRGAGETQYF. The CDR3 nucleotides read TGCGCCAGCAGCTTCTCGCGGGGGGCGGGTGAGACCCAGTACTTC.

On this clone: The CDR3 ends on some other residue instead of the conserved phenylalanine or tryptophan, so this is likely a read error. The chain links TRBV7-8 to TRBJ1-1; D is uncertain. Germline V gene sequence: CDR1 SGHVS, CDR2 FQNEAQ. CDR3 size: 15 residues. Trimming removed 0 bases at V and 3 bases at J, with 11 bases between. The CDR3 bases are TGTGCCAGCAGCTTAGCGGCGGGGAGGTACACTGAAGCTTTCTCT. Translation: CASSLAAGRYTEAFS.

The gene calls are TRBV18 and TRBJ1-4, with D possibly being TRBD1 (6 bases). CDR1 is KGHSH and CDR2 is LQKENI in the germline V gene. This CDR3 contains 16 residues. The V end lost 3 bases, the J end lost 0 bases, and 11 bases lay between the germline ends. In DNA, the CDR3 is TGTGCCAGCTCACCCGGACAGCTTGCAACTAATGAAAAACTGTTTTTT. Residues: CASSPGQLATNEKLFF. The full variable domain, with the rest looked up from reference TRBV18 and TRBJ1-4, is NAGVMQNPRHLVRRRGQEARLRCSPMKGHSHVYWYRQLPEEGLKFMVYLQKENIIDESGMPKERFSAEFPKEGPSILRIQQVVRGDSAAYFCASSPGQLATNEKLFFGSGTQLSVL.

This rearrangement joins TRBV30 to TRBJ2-3; D gene ambiguous. The CDR3 has 11 residues. The V end was cut by 2 bases, the J end by 7 bases, with 7 bases between. The germline V gene encodes CDR1 GTSNPN and CDR2 SVGIG (reference sequence). The CDR3 DNA sequence: TGTGCCTGGAGTCTGATTAATACGCAGTATTTT. Translated, it gives CAWSLINTQYF.

The chain uses TRBV4-1 and TRBJ2-7; D is unresolved. CDR1 is MGHRA, CDR2 YSYEKL, per germline. The ends were cut back, 0 bases at V and 5 bases at J, with 26 bases in the middle. The CDR3 has 19 residues. CDR3 nucleotides: TGCGCCAGCAGCCAAGATATCATATTCGACTCCGGGTCACCCAACGAGCAGTACTTC. Translating gives CASSQDIIFDSGSPNEQYF.

As for this clone: Other DNA sequences in the sample encode the same CDR3. The chain links TRBV10-3 to TRBJ2-2; unclear D gene. The CDR3 sequence is 13 residues long. The V end lost 6 bases, the J end lost 2 bases, and 7 bases lay between the germline ends. CDR1 is ENHRY and CDR2 is SYGVKD in the germline V gene. CDR3: CAISPENTGELFF. The CDR3 DNA follows: TGTGCCATCAGCCCAGAAAACACCGGGGAGCTGTTTTTT.

This chain connects TRBV7-8 to TRBJ2-4; D possibly matches TRBD1 or TRBD2 (7 bases each). The CDR3 runs to 14 residues. V was cut by 1 base and J by 7 bases, with 11 bases left in between. From germline, CDR1 is SGHVS and CDR2 FQNEAQ. CDR3 region: CASSLDRGGNIQYF. CDR3 nucleotides: TGTGCCAGCAGCTTAGACAGGGGAGGGAACATTCAGTACTTC.

This clone was seen once. The rearrangement joins TRBV15 to TRBJ1-1, with 9 nucleotides matching TRBD1. The CDR3 contains 16 residues. Per germline, CDR1 LNHNV and CDR2 YYDKDF (reference sequence). With V trimmed by 5 bases and J by 0 bases, 7 bases remained unmatched. The CDR3 loop reads CATSPRTGDLNTEAFF. In DNA, the CDR3 is TGTGCCACCAGCCCGCGGACAGGGGACTTGAACACTGAAGCTTTCTTT.

This clone was observed many times. The rearrangement uses TRBV29-1 and TRBJ2-7; D perhaps matches TRBD2 (5 bases). CDR3 length: 14 amino acids. Trimming took off 6 bases at V and 0 bases at J, with 15 bases between the two ends. CDR1 and CDR2 from the germline V gene are SQVTM and ANQGSEA. CDR3 in DNA: TGCAGCGTACTTCAAGCGGACTCCTCCTACGAGCAGTACTTC. It specifies CSVLQADSSYEQYF.

This clone showed up many times. The chain couples TRBV6-1 to TRBJ1-5; D unresolved. V lost 8 bases and J 6 bases, leaving 14 bases between the germline ends. Germline lookup yields CDR1 MNHNS and CDR2 SASEGT. The CDR3 sequence is 13 residues long. This CDR3 reads CASGPKIVQPQHF. The CDR3, as DNA: TGTGCCAGCGGTCCAAAAATTGTTCAGCCCCAGCATTTT.

The chain joins TRBV2 to TRBJ2-6; 13 bases are shared with TRBD2. The V gene's germline CDR1 is SNHLY and CDR2 FYNNEI. CDR3 length: 20 amino acids. Unmatched junction bases numbered 16, after V lost 9 bases and J lost 2 bases. Here the CDR3 DNA reads TGTGCCAGTGTGACCGGGACTAGCGGGGTGGACGCAACTGGGGCCAACGTCCTGACTTTC. Residues: CASVTGTSGVDATGANVLTF.

The chain recombines TRBV11-1 with TRBJ2-6; no clear D. Germline lookup yields CDR1 SGHAT and CDR2 FQDESV (reference sequence). The length of the CDR3 is 17 residues. Trimming removed 5 bases from V and 0 bases from J, with 14 bases in between. CDR3 amino acids: CASSKVSPASGANVLTF. CDR3 bases: TGTGCCAGCAGCAAGGTGTCACCTGCCTCTGGGGCCAACGTCCTGACTTTC.

This chain connects TRBV7-8 to TRBJ2-7; 10 bases map to TRBD2. The CDR3 sequence is 16 residues long. CDR1 is SGHVS and CDR2 is FQNEAQ in the germline V gene. V gave up 2 bases and J gave up 1 base; unmatched junction bases: 5. CDR3 loop: CASSLRTLAGSYEQYF. The DNA of the CDR3 is TGTGCCAGCAGCTTAAGGACACTAGCGGGATCCTACGAGCAGTACTTC.

The rearrangement joins TRBV5-1 to TRBJ1-1; D perhaps matches TRBD1 (6 bases). The CDR3 covers 14 residues. Germline V gene lookup returns CDR1 SGHRS and CDR2 YFSETQ. The V end lost 7 bases, the J end lost 3 bases, and 16 bases lay between the germline ends. The CDR3 region is CASLSGGADTEAFF. The DNA of the CDR3 is TGCGCCAGCCTGTCTGGGGGCGCGGACACTGAAGCTTTCTTT.